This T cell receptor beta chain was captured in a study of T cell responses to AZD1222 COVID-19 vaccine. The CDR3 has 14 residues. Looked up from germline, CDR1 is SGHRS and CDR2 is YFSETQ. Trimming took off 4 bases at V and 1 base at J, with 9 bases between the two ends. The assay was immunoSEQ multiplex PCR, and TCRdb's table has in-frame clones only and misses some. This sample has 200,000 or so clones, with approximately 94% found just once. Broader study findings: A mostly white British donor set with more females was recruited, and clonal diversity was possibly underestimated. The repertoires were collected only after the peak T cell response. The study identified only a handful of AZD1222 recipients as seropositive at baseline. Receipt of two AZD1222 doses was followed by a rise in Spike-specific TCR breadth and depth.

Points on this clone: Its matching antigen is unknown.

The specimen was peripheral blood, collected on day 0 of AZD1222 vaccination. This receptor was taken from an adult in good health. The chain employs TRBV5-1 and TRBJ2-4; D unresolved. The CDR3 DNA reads TGCGCCAGCAGCCAGGACGTCGCCAAAAACATTCAGTACTTC. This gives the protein CASSQDVAKNIQYF.